The 12 T cell receptor beta chains in this list originate from one sample, sequenced in a study of T-cell reconstitution after alpha-beta-depleted transplantation in children (dated by TCRdb to between 2015 and 2016). The library came from PCR. Sequencing instrument: Illumina HiSeq 2500. Molecular barcoding was employed in the preparation of TCR libraries, with unique molecular identifiers being used to normalize TCRbeta repertoire quantification. Clones were called with MiXCR by TCRdb after fastp trimmed the public reads at Q25, and only in-frame beta chains were retained. CDR3 protein sequences are deduplicated, and each keeps its most common genes and DNA. Here the sample has about 580,000 distinct CDR3 sequences; more than 20% occur a single time. The leading ten clones occupy roughly an eighth of the sample. The treatment or condition label corresponds to: allogeneic hematopoietic cell transplantation with graft depleted of TCRalphabeta T cells and CD19 B cells.

Sequencing used PBMCs, mostly from graft donor cells, obtained 360 days after TCRalphabeta/CD19-depleted stem cell transplant. The receptors were sampled from a boy in the first two years of life who had a stem cell transplant for acute myeloid leukemia, so the T cells may come from the graft donor.

The chain uses TRBV6-1 and TRBJ1-4, with 8 nucleotides matching TRBD1. The germline gives CDR1 MNHNS, CDR2 SASEGT. The CDR3 consists of 16 residues. With 4 bases clipped from V and 5 bases from J, the junction kept 9 bases outside the gene matches. CDR3 sequence reads: CASSAGQAVENEKLFF. For the CDR3, the DNA is TGTGCCAGCAGTGCGGGACAGGCTGTGGAAAATGAAAAACTGTTTTTT.

This clonotype was counted at least ten times. The chain couples TRBV19 to TRBJ2-3, with D uncertain. In germline, CDR1 is LNHDA, CDR2 SQIVND (reference sequence). The CDR3 is 14 amino acids. V shed 1 base and J shed 6 bases, with 11 bases lying between them. CDR3 sequence reads: CASSIGPSRDTQYF. The CDR3 DNA reads as TGTGCCAGTAGTATAGGACCCTCTCGGGATACGCAGTATTTT.

This clonotype was seen more than once but under ten times. This chain connects TRBV20-1 to TRBJ2-7; 8 positions agree with TRBD1. CDR1 and CDR2 from the germline V gene are DFQATT and SNEGSKA (reference sequence). The CDR3 is 14 residues long. Trimming removed 6 bases from V and 0 bases from J; junction bases left unmatched: 7. The CDR3 DNA follows: TGCAGTGCGCAACAGGGGGGAAACTCCTACGAGCAGTACTTC. It codes for CSAQQGGNSYEQYF.

This clonotype came up many times. The rearrangement joins TRBV29-1 to TRBJ2-1; D not certain. The germline CDR1 and CDR2 sequences are SQVTM and ANQGSEA. Trimming shortened V by 2 bases and J by 12 bases, and 11 bases separated the two germline ends. This CDR3 has 11 residues. The CDR3 loop reads CSVELLLSQFF. DNA of the CDR3: TGCAGCGTTGAATTGCTTTTATCGCAGTTCTTC.

With regard to this clonotype: A much larger clone sits a single nucleotide away, making a read error possible. This chain links TRBV5-1 with TRBJ2-3, with D perhaps matching TRBD2 (5 bases). The V end was cut by 4 bases, the J end by 5 bases, with 17 bases between. CDR3 length: 15 residues. From germline, CDR1 is SGHRS and CDR2 YFSETQ. DNA for the CDR3: TGCGCCAGCAGCGTCGAACAAGGAGGCATAGATACGCAGTATTTT. Encoded protein: CASSVEQGGIDTQYF.

This chain connects TRBV6-2 or TRBV6-3 to TRBJ1-1; no clear D gene. Between the trimmed V and J ends, which lost 7 bases and 1 base, there was a span of 10 bases. Germline values: CDR1 MNHEY, CDR2 SVGEGT. This CDR3 has 13 residues. The CDR3 nucleotides are TGTGCCAGCACCAGGCAGTCGAACACTGAAGCTTTCTTT. It is translated as CASTRQSNTEAFF.

This clonotype has a count of ten or more. V is TRBV18 and J is TRBJ2-7, with no clear D. V was shortened by 5 bases and J by 3 bases, with 14 bases between the two germline ends. Germline lookup yields CDR1 KGHSH and CDR2 LQKENI. This CDR3 has 14 residues. Here the CDR3 reads CASSRTELNYEQYF. The CDR3 bases are TGTGCCAGCTCAAGGACGGAGTTAAACTACGAGCAGTACTTC. Full variable domain (missing parts from reference TRBV18 and TRBJ2-7): NAGVMQNPRHLVRRRGQEARLRCSPMKGHSHVYWYRQLPEEGLKFMVYLQKENIIDESGMPKERFSAEFPKEGPSILRIQQVVRGDSAAYFCASSRTELNYEQYFGPGTRLTVT.

This sequence joins TRBV29-1 and TRBJ2-2; tentative D call: TRBD2 (5 bases). Trimming removed 7 bases at V and 4 bases at J, with 13 bases between. The CDR3 consists of 13 residues. Germline CDR1 reads SQVTM; CDR2 reads ANQGSEA. The CDR3 DNA follows: TGCAGCGGGAGGACTTTTTTCACCGGGGAGCTGTTTTTT. This sequence encodes CSGRTFFTGELFF.

This clonotype has a count of ten or more. The chain recombines TRBV20-1 with TRBJ2-1; D is ambiguous. There are 16 residues in the CDR3. Germline CDR1 DFQATT, CDR2 SNEGSKA (reference sequence). Trimming took off 0 bases at V and 2 bases at J, with 14 bases between the two ends. DNA for the CDR3: TGCAGTGCTAGAGATCCTGGAGTAGTACCCTACAATGAGCAGTTCTTC. Protein sequence: CSARDPGVVPYNEQFF.

The chain is built from TRBV20-1 and TRBJ1-5; TRBD1 might be the D (6 bases). The germline V gene has CDR1 DFQATT and CDR2 SNEGSKA (reference sequence). The length of the CDR3 is 14 residues. V lost 3 bases and J lost 2, with 11 bases in between. The CDR3 reads CSASEYRGNQPQHF. The CDR3, as DNA: TGCAGTGCTAGCGAATACAGGGGCAATCAGCCCCAGCATTTT.

This clonotype was observed a few times. The rearrangement joins TRBV20-1 to TRBJ1-6; D possibly corresponds to TRBD1 (6 bases). CDR1 DFQATT and CDR2 SNEGSKA come from the germline V gene (reference sequence). The length of the CDR3 is 14 residues. Trimming took off 0 bases at V and 6 bases at J, with 9 bases between the two ends. The CDR3 nucleotides are TGCAGTGCTAGAGAACAGGGCACTAATTCACCCCTCCACTTT. Its protein product is CSAREQGTNSPLHF.

The chain carries TRBV5-1 and TRBJ1-2, with no clear D. This CDR3 comprises 13 residues. The V gene lost 3 bases and the J gene lost 5 bases, with 11 bases spanning the gap. Germline values: CDR1 SGHRS, CDR2 YFSETQ. The CDR3 DNA follows: TGCGCCAGCAGCTCCGGGGAGCTATATGGCTACACCTTC. Protein sequence: CASSSGELYGYTF.